The source of this T cell receptor (beta chain) is a study of blood T cell repertoires in COVID-19. Turning to the study itself: Whether acute or convalescent, the COVID-19 samples came from the United States, Italy and Spain. T cells, B-cell-depleted T cells, or PBMCs supplied cDNA or gDNA.

Here immunoSEQ multiplex PCR was the method, and the copy in TCRdb shows in-frame clones only, minus some. The data hold about 50,000 clones, with approximately 86% observed a single time. The CDR3 sequence is 15 residues long. Unmatched junction bases numbered 6, after V lost 5 bases and J lost 5 bases. Germline lookup yields CDR1 SGHNT and CDR2 YENEEA. The TCR comes from a man aged 35-49 years with acute or convalescent COVID-19. The V call is TRBV11-3, the J call TRBJ2-1, with 10 bases fitting TRBD2. Sequencing was done on a sample of peripheral blood. CDR3 residues: CASSARTSGHNEQFF. In DNA, the CDR3 is TGTGCCAGCAGCGCTCGGACTAGCGGCCACAATGAGCAGTTCTTC.